Listed below are T cell receptor beta chains from one sample, sequenced in a study of blood T cell repertoires in COVID-19. Using immunoSEQ multiplex PCR, the repertoire was profiled, and TCRdb retains in-frame clones only, with some absent. Here the sample spans 350,000 or so clones, 85% to 90% being singletons. The sample taken for sequencing was peripheral blood. These receptors all stem from a man between 18 and 35 years old with active or convalescent COVID-19. Both conserved end residues are part of each CDR3. Fields, in order: V gene, J gene, CDR3 length, clone size, D gene, CDR3 protein, CDR3 DNA. A D gene is named only where the DNA matches it firmly. The size of a clone is reported for some rows only, either as once, few or many, or as a class for expanded clones.

V gene: TRBV4-2
J gene: TRBJ1-2
CDR3 length: 14
clone size: NA
D gene: NA
CDR3 protein: CASSQERQSYGYTF
CDR3 DNA: TGTGCCAGCAGCCAAGAGAGACAGAGCTATGGCTACACCTTC

V gene: TRBV19
J gene: TRBJ1-2
CDR3 length: 15
clone size: once
D gene: TRBD1
CDR3 protein: CASRSRAGGSYGYTF
CDR3 DNA: TGTGCCAGTAGATCTCGTGCAGGGGGTAGCTATGGCTACACCTTC

V gene: TRBV4-1
J gene: TRBJ2-4
CDR3 length: 18
clone size: NA
D gene: TRBD2
CDR3 protein: CASSQGLAGGQSKNIQYF
CDR3 DNA: TGCGCCAGCAGCCAAGGGCTAGCGGGGGGGCAGTCCAAAAACATTCAGTACTTC

V gene: TRBV5-8
J gene: TRBJ2-3
CDR3 length: 15
clone size: NA
D gene: TRBD1
CDR3 protein: CASSLGQGLADTQYF
CDR3 DNA: TGTGCCAGCAGCCTGGGACAGGGTTTAGCAGATACGCAGTATTTT

V gene: TRBV27
J gene: TRBJ1-6
CDR3 length: 14
clone size: NA
D gene: NA
CDR3 protein: CASRNRNDNSPLHF
CDR3 DNA: TGTGCCAGCAGGAACAGGAACGATAATTCACCCCTCCACTTT

V gene: TRBV28
J gene: TRBJ2-1
CDR3 length: 16
clone size: NA
D gene: TRBD1
CDR3 protein: CASSPERTGGYNEQFF
CDR3 DNA: TGTGCCAGCAGCCCTGAACGGACAGGGGGCTACAATGAGCAGTTCTTC

V gene: TRBV30
J gene: TRBJ1-1
CDR3 length: 17
clone size: NA
D gene: NA
CDR3 protein: CAWSLWDMVAKNTEAFF
CDR3 DNA: TGTGCCTGGAGTTTGTGGGACATGGTTGCGAAGAACACTGAAGCTTTCTTT

V gene: TRBV18
J gene: TRBJ2-1
CDR3 length: 14
clone size: NA
D gene: TRBD1
CDR3 protein: CASSPYRGHNEQFF
CDR3 DNA: TGTGCCAGCTCACCCTACAGGGGGCACAATGAGCAGTTCTTC

V gene: TRBV19
J gene: TRBJ2-1
CDR3 length: 14
clone size: NA
D gene: NA
CDR3 protein: CATRTGQGRNEQFF
CDR3 DNA: TGTGCCACTAGGACCGGTCAGGGGCGCAATGAGCAGTTCTTC

V gene: TRBV4-2
J gene: TRBJ1-2
CDR3 length: 14
clone size: NA
D gene: TRBD1
CDR3 protein: CASSQPGQGYGYTF
CDR3 DNA: TGTGCCAGCAGCCAACCGGGACAGGGGTATGGCTACACCTTC

V gene: TRBV4-2
J gene: TRBJ2-1
CDR3 length: 15
clone size: NA
D gene: NA
CDR3 protein: CASSQRQEQIGEQFF
CDR3 DNA: TGTGCCAGCAGCCAAAGACAGGAACAGATCGGTGAGCAGTTCTTC

V gene: TRBV4-1
J gene: TRBJ2-7
CDR3 length: 16
clone size: few
D gene: TRBD2
CDR3 protein: CASSGASGVHSYEQYF
CDR3 DNA: TGCGCCAGCAGCGGGGCTAGCGGGGTCCATAGCTACGAGCAGTACTTC

V gene: TRBV5-6
J gene: TRBJ1-6
CDR3 length: 15
clone size: once
D gene: NA
CDR3 protein: CASSLARGYGSPLHF
CDR3 DNA: TGTGCCAGCAGCCTGGCAAGGGGTTACGGTTCACCCCTCCACTTT

V gene: TRBV6-5
J gene: TRBJ2-3
CDR3 length: 13
clone size: NA
D gene: TRBD2
CDR3 protein: CASRAGGADTQYF
CDR3 DNA: TGTGCCAGCAGGGCGGGAGGAGCAGATACGCAGTATTTT

V gene: TRBV28
J gene: TRBJ2-7
CDR3 length: 14
clone size: NA
D gene: TRBD1
CDR3 protein: CASRGRQGSYEQYF
CDR3 DNA: TGTGCCAGCAGGGGTAGACAGGGATCCTACGAGCAGTACTTC

V gene: TRBV6-2/TRBV6-3
J gene: TRBJ1-2
CDR3 length: 14
clone size: NA
D gene: NA
CDR3 protein: CASSYSQGLAGYTF
CDR3 DNA: TGTGCCAGCAGTTACTCGCAGGGTTTGGCTGGCTACACCTTC

V gene: TRBV28
J gene: TRBJ1-6
CDR3 length: 14
clone size: once
D gene: TRBD1
CDR3 protein: CASSLGTEYSPLHF
CDR3 DNA: TGTGCCAGCTCCTTGGGGACAGAGTATTCACCCCTCCACTTT

V gene: TRBV15
J gene: TRBJ2-1
CDR3 length: 16
clone size: NA
D gene: TRBD2
CDR3 protein: CATSRAGGSGFNEQFF
CDR3 DNA: TGTGCCACCAGCAGAGCTGGCGGGAGCGGGTTCAATGAGCAGTTCTTC